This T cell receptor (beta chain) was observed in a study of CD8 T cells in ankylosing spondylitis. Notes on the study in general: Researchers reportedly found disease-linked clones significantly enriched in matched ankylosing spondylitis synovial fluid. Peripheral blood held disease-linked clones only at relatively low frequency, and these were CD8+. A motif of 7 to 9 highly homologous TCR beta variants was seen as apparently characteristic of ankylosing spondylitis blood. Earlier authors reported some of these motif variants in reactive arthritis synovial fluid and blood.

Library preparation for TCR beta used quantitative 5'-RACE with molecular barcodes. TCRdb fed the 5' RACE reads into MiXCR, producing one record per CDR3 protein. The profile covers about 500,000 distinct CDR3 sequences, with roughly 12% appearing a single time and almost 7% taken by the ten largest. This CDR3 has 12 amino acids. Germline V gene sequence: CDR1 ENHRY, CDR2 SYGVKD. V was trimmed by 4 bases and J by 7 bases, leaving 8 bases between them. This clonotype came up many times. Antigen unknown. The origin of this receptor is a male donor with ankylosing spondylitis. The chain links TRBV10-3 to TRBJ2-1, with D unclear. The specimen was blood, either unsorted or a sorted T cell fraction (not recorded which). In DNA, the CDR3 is TGTGCCATCAGTGGGACGTCTAATGAGCAGTTCTTC. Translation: CAISGTSNEQFF.